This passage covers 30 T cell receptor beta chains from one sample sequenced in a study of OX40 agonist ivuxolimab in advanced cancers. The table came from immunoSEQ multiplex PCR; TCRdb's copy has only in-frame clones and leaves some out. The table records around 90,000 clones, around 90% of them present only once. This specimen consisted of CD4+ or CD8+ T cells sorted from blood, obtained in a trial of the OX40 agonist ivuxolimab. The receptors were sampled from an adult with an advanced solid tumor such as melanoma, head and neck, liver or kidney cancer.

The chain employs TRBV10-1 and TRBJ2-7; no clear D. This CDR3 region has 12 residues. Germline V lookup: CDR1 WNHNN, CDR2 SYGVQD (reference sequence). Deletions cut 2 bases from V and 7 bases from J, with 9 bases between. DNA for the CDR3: TGCGCCAGCAGTGAGGGATGGGGAGAGCAGTACTTC. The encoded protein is CASSEGWGEQYF.

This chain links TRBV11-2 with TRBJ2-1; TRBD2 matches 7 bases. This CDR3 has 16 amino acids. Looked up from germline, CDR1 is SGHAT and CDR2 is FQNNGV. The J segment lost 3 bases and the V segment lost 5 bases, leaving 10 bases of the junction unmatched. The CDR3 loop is CASSPWGEGLYNEQFF. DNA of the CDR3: TGTGCCAGCAGCCCCTGGGGGGAGGGGCTCTACAATGAGCAGTTCTTC.

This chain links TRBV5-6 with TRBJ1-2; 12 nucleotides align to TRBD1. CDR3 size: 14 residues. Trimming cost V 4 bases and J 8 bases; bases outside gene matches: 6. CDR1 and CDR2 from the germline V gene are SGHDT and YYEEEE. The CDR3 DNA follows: TGTGCCAGCAGCCTCGGGACAGGGGGCGGAGGCTACACCTTC. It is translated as CASSLGTGGGGYTF. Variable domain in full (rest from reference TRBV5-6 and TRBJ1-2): DAGVTQSPTHLIKTRGQQVTLRCSPKSGHDTVSWYQQALGQGPQFIFQYYEEEERQRGNFPDRFSGHQFPNYSSELNVNALLLGDSALYLCASSLGTGGGGYTFGSGTRLTVV.

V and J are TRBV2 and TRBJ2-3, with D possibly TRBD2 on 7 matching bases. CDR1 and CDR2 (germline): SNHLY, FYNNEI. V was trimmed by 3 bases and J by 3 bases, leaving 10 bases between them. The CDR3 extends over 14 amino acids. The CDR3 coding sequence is TGTGCCAGCAGTGACAGGGGACTAACAGATACGCAGTATTTT. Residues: CASSDRGLTDTQYF.

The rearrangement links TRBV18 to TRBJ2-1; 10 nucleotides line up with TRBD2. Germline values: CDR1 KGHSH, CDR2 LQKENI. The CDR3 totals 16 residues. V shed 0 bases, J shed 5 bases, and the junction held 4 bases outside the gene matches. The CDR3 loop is CASSPPASGRDNEQFF. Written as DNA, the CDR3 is TGTGCCAGCTCACCACCCGCTAGCGGGAGAGACAATGAGCAGTTCTTC. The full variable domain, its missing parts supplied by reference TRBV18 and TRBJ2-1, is NAGVMQNPRHLVRRRGQEARLRCSPMKGHSHVYWYRQLPEEGLKFMVYLQKENIIDESGMPKERFSAEFPKEGPSILRIQQVVRGDSAAYFCASSPPASGRDNEQFFGPGTRLTVL.

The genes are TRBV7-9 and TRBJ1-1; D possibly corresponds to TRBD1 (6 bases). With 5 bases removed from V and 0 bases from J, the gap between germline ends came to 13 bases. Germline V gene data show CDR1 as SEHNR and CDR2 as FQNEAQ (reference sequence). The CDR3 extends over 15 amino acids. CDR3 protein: CASSPPGHMNTEAFF. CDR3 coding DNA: TGTGCCAGCAGCCCACCGGGACACATGAACACTGAAGCTTTCTTT.

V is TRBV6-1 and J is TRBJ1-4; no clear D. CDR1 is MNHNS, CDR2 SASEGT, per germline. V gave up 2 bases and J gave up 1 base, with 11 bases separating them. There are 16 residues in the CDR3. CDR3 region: CASSERSHRTNEKLFF. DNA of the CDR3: TGTGCCAGCAGTGAAAGGTCGCACCGAACTAATGAAAAACTGTTTTTT.

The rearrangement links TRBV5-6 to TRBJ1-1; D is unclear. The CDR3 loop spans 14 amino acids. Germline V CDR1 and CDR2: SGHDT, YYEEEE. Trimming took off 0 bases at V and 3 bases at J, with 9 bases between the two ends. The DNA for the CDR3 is TGTGCCAGCAGCTTGGGATTACGGGACACTGAAGCTTTCTTT. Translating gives CASSLGLRDTEAFF.

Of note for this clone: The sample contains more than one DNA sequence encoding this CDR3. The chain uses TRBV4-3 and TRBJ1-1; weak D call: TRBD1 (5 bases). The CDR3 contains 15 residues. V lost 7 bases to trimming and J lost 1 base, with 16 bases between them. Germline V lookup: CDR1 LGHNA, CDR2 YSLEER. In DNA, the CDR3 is TGCGCCAGCAACCGAGGGGTTTACTCGAACACTGAAGCTTTCTTT. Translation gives CASNRGVYSNTEAFF.

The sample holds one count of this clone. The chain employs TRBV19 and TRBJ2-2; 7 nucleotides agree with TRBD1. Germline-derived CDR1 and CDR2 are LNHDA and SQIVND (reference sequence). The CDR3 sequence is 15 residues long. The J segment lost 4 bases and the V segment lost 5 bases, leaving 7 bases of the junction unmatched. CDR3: CASSSPPGGTGELFF. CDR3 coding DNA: TGTGCCAGTAGTTCCCCGCCAGGGGGCACCGGGGAGCTGTTTTTT.

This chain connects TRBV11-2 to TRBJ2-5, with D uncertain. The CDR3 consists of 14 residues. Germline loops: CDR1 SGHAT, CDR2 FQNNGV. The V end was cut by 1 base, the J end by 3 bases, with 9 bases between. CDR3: CASSLGTYKETQYF. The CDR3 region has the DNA TGTGCCAGCAGCTTAGGGACGTATAAAGAGACCCAGTACTTC.

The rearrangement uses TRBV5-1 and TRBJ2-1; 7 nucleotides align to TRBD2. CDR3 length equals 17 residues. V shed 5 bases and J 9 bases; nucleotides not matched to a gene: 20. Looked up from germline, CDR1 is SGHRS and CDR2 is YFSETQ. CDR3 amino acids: CASSSALTSASGGEQFF. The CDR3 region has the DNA TGCGCCAGCAGTTCCGCTCTGACTAGTGCCTCGGGGGGTGAGCAGTTCTTC.

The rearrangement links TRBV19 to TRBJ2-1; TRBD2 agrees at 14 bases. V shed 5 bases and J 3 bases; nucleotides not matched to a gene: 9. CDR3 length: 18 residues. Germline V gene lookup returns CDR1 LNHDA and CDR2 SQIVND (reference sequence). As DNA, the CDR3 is TGTGCCAGTAGTTCCCCCGGGACTAGCGGGAGATTCTACAATGAGCAGTTCTTC. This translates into CASSSPGTSGRFYNEQFF. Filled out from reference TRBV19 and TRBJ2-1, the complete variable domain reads DGGITQSPKYLFRKEGQNVTLSCEQNLNHDAMYWYRQDPGQGLRLIYYSQIVNDFQKGDIAEGYSVSREKKESFPLTVTSAQKNPTAFYLCASSSPGTSGRFYNEQFFGPGTRLTVL.

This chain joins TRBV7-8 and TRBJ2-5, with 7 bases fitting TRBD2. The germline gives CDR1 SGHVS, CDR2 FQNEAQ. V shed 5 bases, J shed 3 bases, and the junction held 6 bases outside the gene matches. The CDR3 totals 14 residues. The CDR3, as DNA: TGTGCCAGCAGCCGAGGACTAGAAGAAGAGACCCAGTACTTC. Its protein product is CASSRGLEEETQYF.

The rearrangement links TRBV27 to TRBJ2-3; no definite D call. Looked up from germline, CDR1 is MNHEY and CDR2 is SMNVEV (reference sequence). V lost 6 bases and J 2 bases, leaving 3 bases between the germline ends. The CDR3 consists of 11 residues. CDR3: CASRITDTQYF. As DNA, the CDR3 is TGTGCCAGCAGAATCACAGATACGCAGTATTTT.

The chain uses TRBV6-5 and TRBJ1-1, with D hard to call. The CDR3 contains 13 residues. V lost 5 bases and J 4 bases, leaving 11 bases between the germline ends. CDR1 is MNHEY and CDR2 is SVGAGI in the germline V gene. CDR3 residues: CASSNPDGTEAFF. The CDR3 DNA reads TGTGCCAGCAGTAACCCGGATGGCACTGAAGCTTTCTTT.

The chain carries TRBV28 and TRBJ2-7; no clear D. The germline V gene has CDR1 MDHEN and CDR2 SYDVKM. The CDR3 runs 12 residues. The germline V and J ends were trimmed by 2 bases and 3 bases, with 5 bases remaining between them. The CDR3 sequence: CASSLKGYEQYF. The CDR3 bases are TGTGCCAGCAGTTTAAAGGGCTACGAGCAGTACTTC.

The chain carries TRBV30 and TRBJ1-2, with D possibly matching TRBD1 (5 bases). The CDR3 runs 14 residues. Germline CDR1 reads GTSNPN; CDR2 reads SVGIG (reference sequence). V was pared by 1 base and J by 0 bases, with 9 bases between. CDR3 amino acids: CAWSARGANYGYTF. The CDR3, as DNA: TGTGCCTGGAGTGCAAGGGGAGCTAACTATGGCTACACCTTC.

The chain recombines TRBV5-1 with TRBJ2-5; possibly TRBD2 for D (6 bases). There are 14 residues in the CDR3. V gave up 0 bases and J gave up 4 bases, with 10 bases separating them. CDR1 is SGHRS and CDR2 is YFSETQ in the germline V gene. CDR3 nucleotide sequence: TGCGCCAGCAGCTTGGGACCCGGGGGAGAGACCCAGTACTTC. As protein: CASSLGPGGETQYF.

The CDR3 DNA is TGTGCCAGCAGCGTAGGCCCGCATGGCGAGCAGTACTTC. It specifies CASSVGPHGEQYF. V usage is TRBV9 and J usage is TRBJ2-7; D not certain. CDR1 is SGDLS, CDR2 YYNGEE, per germline. The V and J ends lost 0 bases and 6 bases respectively, with 10 bases between them. CDR3 length: 13 amino acids.

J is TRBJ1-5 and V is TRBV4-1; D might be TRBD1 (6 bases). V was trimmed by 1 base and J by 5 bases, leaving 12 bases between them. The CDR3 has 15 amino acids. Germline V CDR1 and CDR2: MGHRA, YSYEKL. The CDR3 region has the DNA TGCGCCAGCAGCCAAGTTCAGGGGATGGATCAGCCCCAGCATTTT. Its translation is CASSQVQGMDQPQHF.

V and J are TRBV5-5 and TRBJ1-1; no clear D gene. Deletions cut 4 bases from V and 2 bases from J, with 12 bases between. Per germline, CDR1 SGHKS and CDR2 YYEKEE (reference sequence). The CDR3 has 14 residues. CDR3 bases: TGTGCCAGCAGCCAGGCAGCTGATAACACTGAAGCTTTCTTT. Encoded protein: CASSQAADNTEAFF. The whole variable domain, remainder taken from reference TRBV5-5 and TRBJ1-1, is DAGVTQSPTHLIKTRGQQVTLRCSPISGHKSVSWYQQVLGQGPQFIFQYYEKEERGRGNFPDRFSARQFPNYSSELNVNALLLGDSALYLCASSQAADNTEAFFGQGTRLTVV.

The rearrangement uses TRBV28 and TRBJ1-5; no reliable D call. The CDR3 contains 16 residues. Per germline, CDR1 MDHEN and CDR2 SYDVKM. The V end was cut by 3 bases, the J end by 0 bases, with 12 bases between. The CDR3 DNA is TGTGCCAGCAGTTTGAAGTGGCCTTATAGCAATCAGCCCCAGCATTTT. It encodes CASSLKWPYSNQPQHF.

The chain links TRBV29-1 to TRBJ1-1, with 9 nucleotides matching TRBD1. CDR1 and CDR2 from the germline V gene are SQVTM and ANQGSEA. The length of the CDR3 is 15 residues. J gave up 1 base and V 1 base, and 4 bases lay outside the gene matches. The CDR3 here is CSVEGEGQGNTEAFF. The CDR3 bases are TGCAGCGTTGAAGGCGAGGGACAGGGGAACACTGAAGCTTTCTTT. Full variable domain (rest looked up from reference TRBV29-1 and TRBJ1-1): SAVISQKPSRDICQRGTSLTIQCQVDSQVTMMFWYRQQPGQSLTLIATANQGSEATYESGFVIDKFPISRPNLTFSTLTVSNMSPEDSSIYLCSVEGEGQGNTEAFFGQGTRLTVV.

The CDR3 DNA follows: TGTGCCAGCGCGGGGGCCGTCTCCCAGTACTTC. It is translated as CASAGAVSQYF. This chain uses TRBV28 with TRBJ2-5, with D perhaps TRBD2 (7 bases). Trimming took 8 bases from V and 9 from J, leaving 13 bases between them. Germline CDR1 MDHEN, CDR2 SYDVKM. The length of the CDR3 is 11 residues. Full variable domain (missing parts from reference TRBV28 and TRBJ2-5): DVKVTQSSRYLVKRTGEKVFLECVQDMDHENMFWYRQDPGLGLRLIYFSYDVKMKEKGDIPEGYSVSREKKERFSLILESASTNQTSMYLCASAGAVSQYFGPGTRLLVL.

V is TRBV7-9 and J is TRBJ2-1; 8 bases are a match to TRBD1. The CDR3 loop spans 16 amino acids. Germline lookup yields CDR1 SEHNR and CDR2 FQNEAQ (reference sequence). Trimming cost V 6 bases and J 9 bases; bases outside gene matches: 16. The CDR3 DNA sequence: TGTGCCAGCAGTACGGGTCCAGGGGGCGGCCAGAGTGAGCAGTTCTTC. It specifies CASSTGPGGGQSEQFF.

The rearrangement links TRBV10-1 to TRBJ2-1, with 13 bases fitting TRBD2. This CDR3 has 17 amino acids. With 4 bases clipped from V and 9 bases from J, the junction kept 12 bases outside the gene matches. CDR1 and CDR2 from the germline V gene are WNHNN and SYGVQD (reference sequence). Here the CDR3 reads CASSAVLLAGGPGEQFF. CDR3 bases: TGCGCCAGCAGTGCAGTTCTACTAGCGGGAGGGCCCGGTGAGCAGTTCTTC.

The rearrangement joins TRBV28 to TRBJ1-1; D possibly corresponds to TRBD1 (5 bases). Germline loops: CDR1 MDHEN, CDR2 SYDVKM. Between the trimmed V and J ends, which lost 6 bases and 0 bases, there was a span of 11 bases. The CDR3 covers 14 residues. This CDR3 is CASSGGGLNTEAFF. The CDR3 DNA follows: TGTGCCAGCAGCGGGGGAGGTTTGAACACTGAAGCTTTCTTT.

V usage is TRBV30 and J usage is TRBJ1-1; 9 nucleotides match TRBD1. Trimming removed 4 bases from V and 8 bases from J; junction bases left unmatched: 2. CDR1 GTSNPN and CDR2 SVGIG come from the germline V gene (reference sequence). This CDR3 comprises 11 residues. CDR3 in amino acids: CAWNRGLEAFF. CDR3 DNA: TGTGCCTGGAACAGGGGGCTCGAAGCTTTCTTT.

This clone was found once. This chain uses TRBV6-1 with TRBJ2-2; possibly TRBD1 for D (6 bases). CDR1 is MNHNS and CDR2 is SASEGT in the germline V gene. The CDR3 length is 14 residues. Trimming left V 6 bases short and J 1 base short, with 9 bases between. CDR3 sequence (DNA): TGTGCCAGCAGCAGGGGACAGAACACCGGGGAGCTGTTTTTT. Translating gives CASSRGQNTGELFF.